This T cell receptor (beta chain) was sequenced in a study of beta chain features in type 1 diabetes. Study outcomes and limitations: Within each of all four CD4+ subsets, Type 1 diabetes patients had TCRB CDR3s that were moderately but significantly shorter. PCR might pick shorter templates more often, in the same way for patients and controls. At VDJ recombination sites, type 1 diabetes patients had fewer insertions and more deleted nucleotides.

As regards this clone: Its antigen is unknown.

cDNA synthesis used the whole RNA isolate, giving expressed TCRB sequences. Data came from immunoSEQ multiplex PCR; TCRdb stores just in-frame clones and leaves some out. The data contain under 400,000 clones, approximately 15% of them seen just once; the ten biggest clones take up about 6.7%. V was trimmed by 4 bases and J by 3 bases, leaving 16 bases between them. Germline assignment: CDR1 SSHAT and CDR2 FNYEAQ (reference sequence). The CDR3 totals 16 residues. The clonotype originates from a young man in good health. Sequencing used central memory CD4+ T cells from blood. This chain connects TRBV7-7 to TRBJ1-3, with D possibly being TRBD1 (5 bases). The chain's CDR3 is CASSSRRGDGGNTIYF. In nucleotides, the CDR3 is TGTGCCAGCAGCTCCCGTAGGGGTGACGGTGGAAACACCATATATTTT. The full variable domain, with the rest looked up from reference TRBV7-7 and TRBJ1-3, is GAGVSQSPRYKVTKRGQDVTLRCDPISSHATLYWYQQALGQGPEFLTYFNYEAQPDKSGLPSDRFSAERPEGSISTLTIQRTEQRDSAMYRCASSSRRGDGGNTIYFGEGSWLTVV.